The 28 T cell receptor beta chains in this list originate from one sample, sequenced in a study of radiotherapy plus CTLA-4 blockade in lung cancer. Only in-frame clones appear in the TCRdb table, and some are missing; sequencing was by immunoSEQ multiplex PCR. The sample yields about 45,000 clones, about 70% seen once. The input for sequencing was peripheral blood, taken from a patient treated with radiotherapy plus ipilimumab. These receptors originate from a human donor with non-small cell lung cancer who had a partial response to radiotherapy plus ipilimumab.

The CDR3 region has the DNA TGTGCCAGCAGCTTCCTGACAGCTTCCTATGGCTACACCTTC. Protein sequence: CASSFLTASYGYTF. The V call is TRBV7-2, the J call TRBJ1-2; tentatively, D is TRBD1 (5 bases). The ends were cut back, 3 bases at V and 4 bases at J, with 12 bases in the middle. CDR1 is SGHTA and CDR2 is FQGNSA in the germline V gene. This CDR3 has 14 amino acids. Drawing the rest from reference TRBV7-2 and TRBJ1-2, the complete variable domain is GAGVSQSPSNKVTEKGKDVELRCDPISGHTALYWYRQSLGQGLEFLIYFQGNSAPDKSGLPSDRFSAERTGGSVSTLTIQRTQQEDSAVYLCASSFLTASYGYTFGSGTRLTVV.

The table lists this clone with a count of one. The chain combines TRBV15 with TRBJ1-5; weak D call: TRBD1 (5 bases). Germline V gene lookup returns CDR1 LNHNV and CDR2 YYDKDF (reference sequence). The CDR3 runs 17 residues. The ends were cut back, 0 bases at V and 0 bases at J, with 12 bases in the middle. In DNA, the CDR3 is TGTGCCACCAGCAGAGATGGGGCGGGGAGTAGCAATCAGCCCCAGCATTTT. Translating it yields CATSRDGAGSSNQPQHF.

The count of this clone is one. The chain employs TRBV5-5 and TRBJ2-3; D possibly corresponds to TRBD1 (7 bases). V was pared by 0 bases and J by 2 bases, with 16 bases between. CDR1 is SGHKS, CDR2 YYEKEE, per germline (reference sequence). The CDR3 is 17 amino acids. CDR3 nucleotides: TGTGCCAGCAGCTTGGTCGGGGGACAGACTTACACAGATACGCAGTATTTT. Its protein is CASSLVGGQTYTDTQYF.

The chain employs TRBV11-2 and TRBJ2-7; no reliable D call. V lost 1 base to trimming and J lost 3 bases, with 10 bases between them. The germline gives CDR1 SGHAT, CDR2 FQNNGV. This CDR3 spans 14 amino acids. The CDR3 region has the DNA TGTGCCAGCAGCTTAGGGGCCAGAGTCTACGAGCAGTACTTC. Encoded protein: CASSLGARVYEQYF.

With regard to this clone: At one boundary the junction diverges from the germline segment, which might be a read error. The sample carries other DNA sequences with the same CDR3. CDR3: CAISGGFQETQYF. The CDR3 DNA reads TGTGCCATCAGTGGGGGCTTTCAAGAGACTCAGTACTTC. The V call is TRBV10-3, the J call TRBJ2-5, with D possibly matching TRBD1 (5 bases). The germline V gene encodes CDR1 ENHRY and CDR2 SYGVKD. This CDR3 region has 13 residues.

The chain links TRBV4-3 to TRBJ1-1; TRBD1 might be the D (5 bases). The V end lost 0 bases, the J end lost 6 bases, and 14 bases lay between the germline ends. The V gene's germline CDR1 is LGHNA and CDR2 YSLEER. CDR3 length: 15 amino acids. The CDR3 sequence: CASSQERDSISEAFF. The CDR3 nucleotides are TGCGCCAGCAGCCAAGAGAGAGACAGTATCTCTGAAGCTTTCTTT.

The chain carries TRBV6-1 and TRBJ1-6; D is unresolved. The CDR3 runs 15 residues. Deletions cut 5 bases from V and 7 bases from J, with 15 bases between. Per the germline V gene, CDR1 is MNHNS and CDR2 is SASEGT. CDR3 coding DNA: TGTGCCAGCAGTTCTAAGTCGGGCGGGAATTCACCCCTCCACTTT. Translation: CASSSKSGGNSPLHF.

The chain carries TRBV2 and TRBJ1-2; D is unresolved. Trimming pared 3 bases from V and 4 bases from J, leaving 9 bases between. Germline assignment: CDR1 SNHLY and CDR2 FYNNEI. The length of the CDR3 is 13 residues. For the CDR3, the DNA is TGTGCCAGCAGTGAGGGCAGATCCTATGGCTACACCTTC. Translation gives CASSEGRSYGYTF.

This chain joins TRBV6-5 and TRBJ1-2; TRBD1 agrees at 8 bases. The length of the CDR3 is 13 residues. The V gene end was trimmed by 1 base and the J gene end by 8 bases; junction bases not matched to a gene: 3. The germline CDR1 and CDR2 sequences are MNHEY and SVGAGI. CDR3 nucleotides: TGTGCCAGCAGTTACTTCGGACAGGGCGGCTACACCTTC. Protein sequence: CASSYFGQGGYTF.

The rearrangement joins TRBV2 to TRBJ1-6; 8 bases map to TRBD1. Trimming cost V 6 bases and J 8 bases; bases outside gene matches: 6. CDR3 length: 14 residues. Germline CDR1 and CDR2: SNHLY and FYNNEI. The CDR3 nucleotides read TGTGCCAGCAGGGGGGACAGGCTCCATTCACCCCTCCACTTT. It yields the protein CASRGDRLHSPLHF. Together with reference TRBV2 and TRBJ1-6, the CDR3 gives the full variable domain: EPEVTQTPSHQVTQMGQEVILRCVPISNHLYFYWYRQILGQKVEFLVSFYNNEISEKSEIFDDQFSVERPDGSNFTLKIRSTKLEDSAMYFCASRGDRLHSPLHFGNGTRLTVT.

This clone is termed medium-sized. The rearrangement joins TRBV6-4 to TRBJ2-2, with TRBD1 identical over 10 bases. Germline-derived CDR1 and CDR2 are MRHNA and SNTAGT. There are 17 residues in the CDR3. V dropped 5 bases and J dropped 0; count of bases not matched to a gene: 6. The CDR3 loop is CASSRWGQGSNTGELFF. Here the CDR3 DNA reads TGTGCCAGCAGTCGGTGGGGACAGGGGTCGAACACCGGGGAGCTGTTTTTT.

This chain links TRBV5-5 with TRBJ1-3, with 7 bases that match TRBD1. Germline trimming cut 1 base from V and 4 bases from J; bases unmatched to any gene: 5. The CDR3 covers 15 residues. Germline CDR1 and CDR2: SGHKS and YYEKEE (reference sequence). The CDR3 loop reads CASSLTGVGGNTIYF. The CDR3 bases are TGTGCCAGCAGCTTGACAGGGGTTGGAGGAAACACCATATATTTT.

The chain is built from TRBV29-1 and TRBJ2-3; 8 nucleotides align to TRBD1. CDR1 and CDR2 from the germline V gene are SQVTM and ANQGSEA. CDR3 length: 11 residues. J lost 7 bases, V lost 7 bases, and 4 bases had no gene match. The CDR3 nucleotides are TGCAGCGAGCGACAGGGGAATACGCAGTATTTT. It is translated as CSERQGNTQYF.

This clone was detected a few times. The CDR3 DNA reads TGTGCCAGTAGTGATAGCGGGAGCGGCCACAATGAGCAGTTCTTC. This codes for CASSDSGSGHNEQFF. V is TRBV19 and J is TRBJ2-1; 9 bases align to TRBD2. This CDR3 is built from 15 residues. Trimming cost V 5 bases and J 5 bases; bases outside gene matches: 7. In germline, CDR1 is LNHDA, CDR2 SQIVND (reference sequence).

The V and J genes are TRBV2 and TRBJ2-7, with TRBD1 matching over 8 bases. CDR3 length equals 14 residues. The germline V gene has CDR1 SNHLY and CDR2 FYNNEI. Unmatched junction bases numbered 7, after V lost 2 bases and J lost 7 bases. The chain's CDR3 is CASSELVTGVEQYF. The DNA for the CDR3 is TGTGCCAGCAGTGAACTAGTGACAGGGGTTGAGCAGTACTTC.

The chain combines TRBV7-2 with TRBJ2-1, with 8 bases that match TRBD1. This CDR3 spans 15 amino acids. V lost 5 bases to trimming and J lost 0 bases; unmatched junction nucleotides: 3. Germline CDR1 SGHTA, CDR2 FQGNSA. CDR3 residues: CASSIDRGSYNEQFF. CDR3 coding DNA: TGTGCCAGCAGCATTGACAGGGGCTCCTACAATGAGCAGTTCTTC.

Notes on this clone: The sample contains more than one DNA sequence encoding this CDR3. The V gene is TRBV18, the J gene TRBJ2-3, with 9 nucleotides matching TRBD2. Germline trimming cut 6 bases from V and 9 bases from J; bases unmatched to any gene: 10. The CDR3 spans 14 residues. Germline assignment: CDR1 KGHSH and CDR2 LQKENI. This CDR3 is CASSLGTSHDTQYF. In nucleotides, the CDR3 is TGTGCCAGCTCCCTCGGGACTAGCCACGACACGCAGTATTTT. Drawing the rest from reference TRBV18 and TRBJ2-3, the complete variable domain is NAGVMQNPRHLVRRRGQEARLRCSPMKGHSHVYWYRQLPEEGLKFMVYLQKENIIDESGMPKERFSAEFPKEGPSILRIQQVVRGDSAAYFCASSLGTSHDTQYFGPGTRLTVL.

This clone has only one observation. The gene calls are TRBV7-2 and TRBJ2-4, with 8 bases that match TRBD1. The V gene end was trimmed by 2 bases and the J gene end by 6 bases; junction bases not matched to a gene: 9. The V gene's germline CDR1 is SGHTA and CDR2 FQGNSA. This CDR3 region has 16 residues. In nucleotides, the CDR3 is TGTGCCAGCAGCTTATTCCAGGGGGCGGCGGGAAACATTCAGTACTTC. Amino acids: CASSLFQGAAGNIQYF.

This clone was observed once. The chain couples TRBV10-3 to TRBJ1-6, with D tentatively TRBD1 (5 bases). The V and J ends lost 2 bases and 12 bases respectively, with 14 bases between them. Germline lookup yields CDR1 ENHRY and CDR2 SYGVKD. The CDR3 covers 14 residues. The CDR3 DNA reads as TGTGCCATCAGTGAGCGACGGGGGAGCTTACCCCTCCACTTT. Translation gives CAISERRGSLPLHF.

The V call is TRBV6-1, the J call TRBJ2-2, with 7 bases fitting TRBD2. The CDR3 spans 16 residues. Per the germline V gene, CDR1 is MNHNS and CDR2 is SASEGT. With 3 bases clipped from V and 5 bases from J, the junction kept 9 bases outside the gene matches. In nucleotides, the CDR3 is TGTGCCAGCAGTGAGCCGGGCGGGAGAGGGACCGGGGAGCTGTTTTTT. The encoded protein is CASSEPGGRGTGELFF.

The V and J genes are TRBV25-1 and TRBJ1-1; D perhaps matches TRBD1 (5 bases). This CDR3 has 14 residues. V shed 4 bases and J shed 8 bases, with 17 bases lying between them. Germline values: CDR1 MGHDK, CDR2 SYGVNS. The DNA for the CDR3 is TGTGCCAGCAGTGCCACCGGGACTCTCATCGAAGCTTTCTTT. It encodes CASSATGTLIEAFF.

This clone came up a few times. V gene TRBV7-2 combines with J gene TRBJ2-1; a possible D gene is TRBD2 (7 bases). Germline V gene data show CDR1 as SGHTA and CDR2 as FQGNSA. Trimming took 3 bases from V and 9 from J, leaving 12 bases between them. The CDR3 loop spans 13 amino acids. The CDR3 is CASSFRGAAEQFF. The CDR3 DNA is TGTGCCAGCAGCTTTCGGGGGGCCGCTGAGCAGTTCTTC.

The DNA of the CDR3 is TGTGCCAGCAGCCTTCGACTAGCGGGTACAAACACCGGGGAGCTGTTTTTT. Its protein product is CASSLRLAGTNTGELFF. The chain employs TRBV7-6 and TRBJ2-2, with TRBD2 matching over 10 bases. The ends lost 5 bases at V and 2 bases at J; junction bases unmatched: 8. The germline gives CDR1 SGHVS, CDR2 FNYEAQ. The CDR3 extends over 17 amino acids.

This chain connects TRBV9 to TRBJ1-1; D may be TRBD1 (5 bases). V lost 3 bases and J lost 2, with 8 bases in between. CDR1 and CDR2 from the germline V gene are SGDLS and YYNGEE. This CDR3 is built from 13 residues. The chain's CDR3 is CASSADSNTEAFF. CDR3 DNA: TGTGCCAGCAGCGCAGACAGCAACACTGAAGCTTTCTTT.

V and J are TRBV14 and TRBJ2-1; 7 positions agree with TRBD1. Germline V gives CDR1 SGHDN, CDR2 FVKESK. V lost 4 bases to trimming and J lost 7 bases; unmatched junction nucleotides: 10. There are 15 residues in the CDR3. CDR3 sequence reads: CASSRGEGAGNEQFF. DNA of the CDR3: TGTGCCAGCAGCCGGGGAGAGGGGGCAGGTAATGAGCAGTTCTTC. The full variable domain, rest sourced from reference TRBV14 and TRBJ2-1, is EAGVTQFPSHSVIEKGQTVTLRCDPISGHDNLYWYRRVMGKEIKFLLHFVKESKQDESGMPNNRFLAERTGGTYSTLKVQPAELEDSGVYFCASSRGEGAGNEQFFGPGTRLTVL.

This sequence joins TRBV7-9 and TRBJ2-7, with D possibly being TRBD1 (6 bases). Trimming shortened V by 8 bases and J by 1 base, and 9 bases separated the two germline ends. In germline, CDR1 is SEHNR, CDR2 FQNEAQ (reference sequence). This CDR3 region has 12 residues. CDR3 coding DNA: TGTGCCAGCCAGGGGCAGTCCTACGAGCAGTACTTC. This sequence encodes CASQGQSYEQYF.

The chain links TRBV18 to TRBJ2-1; tentative D call: TRBD2 (6 bases). The length of the CDR3 is 16 residues. The germline gives CDR1 KGHSH, CDR2 LQKENI. The ends were cut back, 3 bases at V and 0 bases at J, with 12 bases in the middle. The CDR3 protein is CASSPLSSVSYNEQFF. CDR3 DNA: TGTGCCAGCTCACCTCTTTCTAGCGTCTCCTACAATGAGCAGTTCTTC.

This rearrangement joins TRBV10-3 to TRBJ2-5, with a weak D call TRBD2 (5 bases). The germline gives CDR1 ENHRY, CDR2 SYGVKD. Trimming cost V 0 bases and J 3 bases, with 8 bases left between them. The CDR3 covers 14 residues. CDR3 amino acids: CAISESLGKETQYF. The CDR3 coding sequence is TGTGCCATCAGTGAGTCGCTCGGGAAAGAGACCCAGTACTTC.